This TCR beta chain emerged from a study of cytomegalovirus exposure and HLA in healthy donors. General observations from the study: The dataset shows that most TCR sequences were rare, while some public TCRs occurred in many donors. Donors were assumed by presence/absence analyses to have roughly uniform sequencing depth.

A word on this clone: Its target is not known.

PCR primers comprised 60 Vbeta and 13 Jbeta primers. TCRdb's table, derived via immunoSEQ multiplex PCR, lists solely in-frame clones and lacks some. The data include 65,000 to 95,000 clones; the top ten clones carry roughly 5%. Germline V gene lookup returns CDR1 SGHTA and CDR2 FQGNSA. This CDR3 spans 18 amino acids. V dropped 1 base and J dropped 7; count of bases not matched to a gene: 12. Sequenced input: PBMCs. This chain connects TRBV7-2 to TRBJ2-3, with TRBD2 matching 12 bases. The sequence was obtained from a man under 40 in good health and CMV-seronegative. The DNA for the CDR3 is TGTGCCAGCAGCTTAGGGACTAGCGGGACAACCTTCGGATATACGCAGTATTTT. Translation: CASSLGTSGTTFGYTQYF.